A single sample is the source of the 15 T cell receptor beta chains below, sequenced in a study of TIL therapy for anti-PD-1-resistant metastatic lung cancer. The libraries were made with immunoSEQ v3. Sequencing was performed with immunoSEQ multiplex PCR; in TCRdb, only in-frame clones are kept and a portion is missing. Of 9,500 to 15,000 clones in the sample, about 54% were seen once. As for time point: pre-treatment sample, taken before nivolumab and TIL therapy. Tumor tissue came from excised metastases, mostly pleural nodules or supraclavicular lymph nodes. The specimen comprised tumor tissue, sampled at baseline. The receptor set was obtained from a person aged 25-80 years with non-small cell lung cancer.

This clone has just a few counts. J is TRBJ2-3 and V is TRBV5-1, with D perhaps matching TRBD1 or TRBD2 (5 bases each). The germline V gene has CDR1 SGHRS and CDR2 YFSETQ. The CDR3 covers 20 residues. V gave up 1 base and J gave up 0 bases, with 24 bases separating them. CDR3 DNA sequence: TGCGCCAGCAGCTTGTCGGCCCGGGGCACTGTGCCATCTAGCACAGATACGCAGTATTTT. It translates to CASSLSARGTVPSSTDTQYF.

This clone was detected only once. This chain connects TRBV19 to TRBJ2-7; TRBD2 might be the D (5 bases). The length of the CDR3 is 15 residues. Germline CDR1 and CDR2: LNHDA and SQIVND (reference sequence). V lost 1 base and J 5 bases, leaving 15 bases between the germline ends. In nucleotides, the CDR3 is TGTGCCAGTAGTATAGCGCCGTCGGAGGCCAACGAGCAGTACTTC. It specifies CASSIAPSEANEQYF.

The chain links TRBV2 to TRBJ1-2, with 8 positions matching TRBD1. CDR3 length: 15 residues. From germline, CDR1 is SNHLY and CDR2 FYNNEI. With V trimmed by 7 bases and J by 8 bases, 15 bases remained unmatched. The CDR3 region is CASNSRDRLPGGYTF. DNA for the CDR3: TGTGCCAGCAATTCCCGGGACAGGCTTCCTGGGGGCTACACCTTC.

V gene TRBV13 combines with J gene TRBJ2-2, with 9 bases that match TRBD2. This CDR3 region has 14 residues. Germline V gives CDR1 PRHDT, CDR2 FYEKMQ (reference sequence). Unmatched junction bases numbered 1, after V lost 3 bases and J lost 5 bases. The CDR3 is CASSFLAGTGELFF. CDR3 in DNA: TGTGCCAGCAGCTTCCTAGCGGGGACCGGGGAGCTGTTTTTT. The full variable domain, completed using reference TRBV13 and TRBJ2-2, is AAGVIQSPRHLIKEKRETATLKCYPIPRHDTVYWYQQGPGQDPQFLISFYEKMQSDKGSIPDRFSAQQFSDYHSELNMSSLELGDSALYFCASSFLAGTGELFFGEGSRLTVL.

This sequence joins TRBV28 and TRBJ2-1, with TRBD1 identical over 12 bases. V shed 2 bases and J 6 bases; nucleotides not matched to a gene: 2. Germline V gene data show CDR1 as MDHEN and CDR2 as SYDVKM. The CDR3 runs to 15 residues. The CDR3 here is CASSLGTGGPNEQFF. Here the CDR3 DNA reads TGTGCCAGCAGTTTAGGGACAGGGGGCCCCAATGAGCAGTTCTTC. Full variable domain (missing parts from reference TRBV28 and TRBJ2-1): DVKVTQSSRYLVKRTGEKVFLECVQDMDHENMFWYRQDPGLGLRLIYFSYDVKMKEKGDIPEGYSVSREKKERFSLILESASTNQTSMYLCASSLGTGGPNEQFFGPGTRLTVL.

The chain carries TRBV9 and TRBJ2-3; no definite D call. V shed 0 bases and J shed 1 base, with 12 bases lying between them. This CDR3 contains 16 residues. CDR1 is SGDLS and CDR2 is YYNGEE in the germline V gene. The CDR3 DNA reads as TGTGCCAGCAGCGTAGGGACGACACTCGGCACAGATACGCAGTATTTT. Translating it yields CASSVGTTLGTDTQYF.

The gene calls are TRBV5-6 and TRBJ1-5; D is unclear. Trimming pared 3 bases from V and 6 bases from J, leaving 7 bases between. This CDR3 has 12 amino acids. Germline loops: CDR1 SGHDT, CDR2 YYEEEE. This CDR3 reads CASSWGTQPQHF. For the CDR3, the DNA is TGTGCCAGCAGCTGGGGTACTCAGCCCCAGCATTTT. Drawing the rest from reference TRBV5-6 and TRBJ1-5, the complete variable domain is DAGVTQSPTHLIKTRGQQVTLRCSPKSGHDTVSWYQQALGQGPQFIFQYYEEEERQRGNFPDRFSGHQFPNYSSELNVNALLLGDSALYLCASSWGTQPQHFGDGTRLSIL.

This clone is categorized as medium-sized (0.01 to 0.1%). The chain employs TRBV7-3 and TRBJ2-2; 8 positions agree with TRBD1. The trim removed 3 bases at V and 5 bases at J, leaving 11 bases unmatched. The CDR3 totals 17 residues. Germline lookup yields CDR1 SGHTA and CDR2 FQGTGA. The DNA of the CDR3 is TGTGCCAGCAGCTTGACAGGGGCCGGCGACCAAACCGGGGAGCTGTTTTTT. This encodes CASSLTGAGDQTGELFF.

This clone ranks as medium-sized. Germline is not matched at one junction end, which may reflect a read error. This chain links TRBV5-8 with TRBJ1-2; D uncertain. This CDR3 region has 9 residues. From germline, CDR1 is SGHTS and CDR2 YDEGEE. The CDR3 protein is CASSLSFVF. The CDR3 bases are TGTGCCAGCAGCTTGTCTTTTGTATTC. The whole variable domain, remainder taken from reference TRBV5-8 and TRBJ1-2, is EAGVTQSPTHLIKTRGQQATLRCSPISGHTSVYWYQQALGLGLQFLLWYDEGEERNRGNFPPRFSGRQFPNYSSELNVNALELEDSALYLCASSLSFVFGSGTRLTVV.

This chain joins TRBV6-5 and TRBJ2-1; D perhaps matches TRBD1 (6 bases). The germline V gene has CDR1 MNHEY and CDR2 SVGAGI. V gave up 0 bases and J gave up 6 bases, with 9 bases separating them. This CDR3 region has 14 residues. CDR3 nucleotides: TGTGCCAGCAGTTACTCGGGGGCAGCCAATGAGCAGTTCTTC. It codes for CASSYSGAANEQFF.

The CDR3 protein is CASSPEAQGGRYF. The CDR3 DNA is TGTGCCAGCAGTCCAGAGGCACAGGGGGGGAGGTACTTC. This chain links TRBV27 with TRBJ2-7, with TRBD1 as a possible D gene (8 bases). V lost 5 bases, J lost 12 bases, and 20 bases lay in between. CDR3 length: 13 residues. Germline CDR1 is MNHEY and CDR2 is SMNVEV (reference sequence).

This clone showed up just a few times. The gene calls are TRBV7-3 and TRBJ2-1; possible D gene TRBD2, 6 bases. Trimming removed 4 bases from V and 12 bases from J, with 13 bases in between. CDR3 length equals 12 residues. Germline lookup yields CDR1 SGHTA and CDR2 FQGTGA. CDR3 in amino acids: CASSSGRDGQFF. For the CDR3, the DNA is TGTGCCAGCAGCTCGGGGCGGGATGGGCAGTTCTTC.

The rearrangement uses TRBV27 and TRBJ1-5; D remains unclear. Germline loops: CDR1 MNHEY, CDR2 SMNVEV (reference sequence). The CDR3 consists of 15 residues. The ends were cut back, 5 bases at V and 6 bases at J, with 17 bases in the middle. The CDR3 sequence: CASSPVQNLGQPQHF. CDR3 coding DNA: TGTGCCAGCAGTCCCGTCCAGAACCTGGGTCAGCCCCAGCATTTT.

This clone is medium-sized within its sample. V and J are TRBV5-6 and TRBJ1-2; maybe TRBD1 (6 bases). The V gene's germline CDR1 is SGHDT and CDR2 YYEEEE. The CDR3 totals 16 residues. Trimming removed 4 bases at V and 4 bases at J, with 20 bases between. The CDR3 coding sequence is TGTGCCAGCAGCCCCGGGGGGCGGATGGGTGGCTATGGCTACACCTTC. Its translation: CASSPGGRMGGYGYTF.

Sample share makes this clone medium-sized. This chain joins TRBV5-3 and TRBJ1-1; 8 nucleotides match TRBD1. TRBV5-3 is an ORF for which the function is uncertain. This CDR3 has 16 residues. With 0 bases clipped from V and 0 bases from J, the junction kept 4 bases outside the gene matches. The CDR3, as DNA: TGTGCCAGAAGCTTGGAGTCAGGGGGCCTGAACACTGAAGCTTTCTTT. It codes for CARSLESGGLNTEAFF.